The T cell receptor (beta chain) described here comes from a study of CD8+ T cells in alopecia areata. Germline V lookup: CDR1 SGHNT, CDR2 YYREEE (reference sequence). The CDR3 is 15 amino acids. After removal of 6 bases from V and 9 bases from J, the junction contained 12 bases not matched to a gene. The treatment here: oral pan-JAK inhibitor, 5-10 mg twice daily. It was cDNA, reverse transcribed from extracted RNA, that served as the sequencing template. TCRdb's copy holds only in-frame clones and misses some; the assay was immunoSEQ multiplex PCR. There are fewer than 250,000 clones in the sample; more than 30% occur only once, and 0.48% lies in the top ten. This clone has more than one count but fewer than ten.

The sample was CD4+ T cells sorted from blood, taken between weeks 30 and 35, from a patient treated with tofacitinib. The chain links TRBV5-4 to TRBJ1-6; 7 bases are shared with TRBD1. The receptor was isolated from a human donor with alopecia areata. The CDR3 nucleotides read TGTGCCAGCACTCCGAGGGGGCAGGACCGTTCACCCCTCCACTTT. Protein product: CASTPRGQDRSPLHF.